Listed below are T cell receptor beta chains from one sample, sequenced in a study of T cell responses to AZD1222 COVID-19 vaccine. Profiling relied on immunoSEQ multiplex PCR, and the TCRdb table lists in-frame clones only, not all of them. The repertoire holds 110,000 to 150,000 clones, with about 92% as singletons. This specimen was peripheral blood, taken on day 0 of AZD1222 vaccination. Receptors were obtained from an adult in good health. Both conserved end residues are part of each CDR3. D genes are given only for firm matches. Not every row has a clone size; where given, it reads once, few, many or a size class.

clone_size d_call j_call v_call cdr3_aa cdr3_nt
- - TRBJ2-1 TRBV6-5 CASSYSNNEQFF TGTGCCAGCAGTTACTCGAACAATGAGCAGTTCTTC
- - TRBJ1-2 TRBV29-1 CSVEGVGGSPYGYTF TGCAGCGTTGAAGGAGTCGGGGGCAGTCCCTATGGCTACACCTTC
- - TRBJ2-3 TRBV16 CASSLSRGYYDTQYF TGTGCCAGCAGCTTAAGCAGGGGATATTACGATACGCAGTATTTT
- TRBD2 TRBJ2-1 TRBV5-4 CASSSGGPYNEQFF TGTGCCAGCAGTTCGGGAGGCCCCTATAATGAGCAGTTCTTC
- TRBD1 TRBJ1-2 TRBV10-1 CASIQDRGLVGYTF TGCGCCAGCATCCAGGACAGGGGGCTGGTTGGCTACACCTTC
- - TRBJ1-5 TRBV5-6 CASSLRGGVQPQHF TGTGCCAGCAGCTTGCGGGGTGGGGTACAGCCCCAGCATTTT
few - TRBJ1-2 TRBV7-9 CASTPEGGYTF TGTGCCAGCACCCCGGAAGGTGGCTACACCTTC
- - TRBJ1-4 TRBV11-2 CASSSTGEFGEKLFF TGTGCCAGCAGCTCGACAGGAGAATTCGGGGAAAAACTGTTTTTT
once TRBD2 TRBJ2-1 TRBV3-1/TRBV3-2 CASSQGGGGAFDEQFF TGTGCCAGCAGCCAAGGTGGCGGGGGGGCCTTCGATGAGCAGTTCTTC
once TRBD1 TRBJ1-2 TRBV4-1 CASSQGDRVDYGYTF TGCGCCAGCAGCCAGGGTGACAGGGTAGACTATGGCTACACCTTC
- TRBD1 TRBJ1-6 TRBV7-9 CASSLQGADSPLHF TGTGCCAGCAGCTTACAGGGGGCCGATTCACCCCTCCACTTT
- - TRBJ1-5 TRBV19 CASSIGGNQPQHF TGTGCCAGTAGTATTGGCGGGAATCAGCCCCAGCATTTT